These T cell receptor beta chains were read from a single sample in a study of T-cell memory formation after mild COVID-19. TCRdb called the 5' RACE reads again in MiXCR, with one record for every CDR3 protein. The sample has about 470,000 distinct CDR3 sequences; around a quarter are singletons. Sequencing was performed on PBMCs or a T cell subset sorted from them (not recorded which). These receptor sequences come from an adult woman who had mild COVID-19 (a few samples of this study predate the infection). Cell type and time point are not known. CDR3s include the opening cysteine and the closing phenylalanine or tryptophan. A D gene is named only where the DNA matches it firmly. Part of the rows lack a size; the others show once, few, many or a class for expanded clones.

clone_size j_call d_call v_call cdr3_nt cdr3_aa
. TRBJ2-7 TRBD2 TRBV4-2 TGTGCCAGCAGCGACCGACTAGCGCCTACCTACGAGCAGTACTTC CASSDRLAPTYEQYF
few TRBJ2-6 TRBD1 TRBV5-1 TGCGCCAGCAGCCTGGGGGGACAGGGGGCAGTATCCTCTGGGGCCAACGTCCTGACTTTC CASSLGGQGAVSSGANVLTF
. TRBJ2-1 TRBD2 TRBV12-3/TRBV12-4 TGTGCCAGCAGCCCTTCCCGCGGGGGGGCTCGAGAGCAGTTCTTC CASSPSRGGAREQFF
few TRBJ1-5 . TRBV20-1 TGCAGTGCTAGAGTCTTAGGGACTAGCAATCAGCCCCAGCATTTT CSARVLGTSNQPQHF
many TRBJ2-2 TRBD2 TRBV30 TGTGCCTGGAGTGTCCTTCTTAGCGGGAGAGGGGCCGGGGAGCTGTTTTTT CAWSVLLSGRGAGELFF
. TRBJ2-3 TRBD2 TRBV20-1 TGCAGTGCTAGCCGGACTAGCGGGAGCACAGATACGCAGTATTTT CSASRTSGSTDTQYF
once TRBJ2-5 . TRBV6-1 TGTGCCAGCAGGTCGGGGGCGGAGGAGACCCAGTACTTC CASRSGAEETQYF
few TRBJ1-1 . TRBV18 TGTGCCAGCTCACCAAGGGCCCTGGAGGGAGCTTTCTTT CASSPRALEGAFF
. TRBJ2-7 TRBD1 TRBV6-5 TGTGCCAGCAGTCACCGGGACAGGGGCTACGAGCAGTACTTC CASSHRDRGYEQYF
. TRBJ1-1 TRBD1 TRBV5-1 TGCGCCAGCATACACTACGGACAGGGCAAAGCTGAAGCTTTCTTT CASIHYGQGKAEAFF
few TRBJ2-2 TRBD1 TRBV7-3 TGTGCCAGCAGCTTAACTGGGACAGGGAGAACCGGGGAGCTGTTTTTT CASSLTGTGRTGELFF
. TRBJ1-1 . TRBV6-1 TGTGCCAGCAAGGGGGGGTGGAACACTGAAGCTTTCTTT CASKGGWNTEAFF
. TRBJ1-4 . TRBV4-2 TGTGCCAGCAGCAGAGGCGGTAATGAAAAACTGTTTTTT CASSRGGNEKLFF
. TRBJ2-3 TRBD2 TRBV12-3/TRBV12-4 TGTGCCAGCAATCCTCCCCCGGGACTAGCGGGTAGCACAGATACGAAGTATTTT CASNPPPGLAGSTDTKYF
few TRBJ2-3 . TRBV29-1 TGCAGCGTTGATTCGGCGACAGATACGCAGTATTTT CSVDSATDTQYF
many TRBJ2-2 TRBD2 TRBV12-3/TRBV12-4 TGTGCCAGCAGTCAGGGAGGGGCCGGGGAGCTGTTTTTT CASSQGGAGELFF
. TRBJ2-3 TRBD1 TRBV30 TGTGCCTGGGGGGGACAGGCTCTGGTCGCAGATACGCAGTATTTT CAWGGQALVADTQYF
. TRBJ1-1 . TRBV7-2 TGTGCCAGCAGCTTAGGGGCAGGGGCGAACACTGAAGCTTTCTTT CASSLGAGANTEAFF
few TRBJ2-7 TRBD1 TRBV10-3 TGTGCCATCAGTGAGCCCTTTAACAGGGGTCCAACCTACGAGCAGTACTTC CAISEPFNRGPTYEQYF
. TRBJ2-5 . TRBV11-2 TGTGCCAGCAGCTTTAGTACGCGCTGGGAGACCCAGTACTTC CASSFSTRWETQYF
many TRBJ1-1 . TRBV24-1 TGTGCCACCAGTGATCCGCGGGGGGGTTTGAACACTGAAGCTTTCTTT CATSDPRGGLNTEAFF
. TRBJ2-1 TRBD1 TRBV3-1 TGTGCCAGCAGCCCTTTGGGACAGGGAGCCAATGAGCAGTTCTTC CASSPLGQGANEQFF
few TRBJ2-5 TRBD2 TRBV5-1 TGCGCCAGCAGCTTGGGAGGACTAGCGGAAGAGACCCAGTACTTC CASSLGGLAEETQYF
. TRBJ2-7 TRBD1 TRBV4-2 TGTGCCAGCAGCCAAGAGACGGACAGGGTCTACGAGCAGTACTTC CASSQETDRVYEQYF
. TRBJ2-3 TRBD1 TRBV12-3/TRBV12-4 TGTGCCAGCAGCGACAGGGGACGCACAGATACGCAGTATTTT CASSDRGRTDTQYF
. TRBJ2-7 TRBD1 TRBV20-1 TGCAGTGCCCTTGACAGGGAACCCTACGAGCAGTACTTC CSALDREPYEQYF
. TRBJ1-1 . TRBV5-1 TGCGCCAGCAGCGCGGACAGTTCGAACACTGAAGCTTTCTTT CASSADSSNTEAFF
. TRBJ1-5 TRBD1 TRBV24-1 TGTGCCACCAGTGAAGCCGGGACAGGGGCTAATCAGCCCCAGCATTTT CATSEAGTGANQPQHF
. TRBJ1-1 . TRBV3-1 TGTGCCAGCAGCCAAGACGTTGGGAACACTGAAGCTTTCTTT CASSQDVGNTEAFF
few TRBJ1-5 TRBD1 TRBV20-1 TGCAGTGCTAGAGGGACAGGGTTAGGGCAGCCCCAGCATTTT CSARGTGLGQPQHF
once TRBJ2-7 TRBD1 TRBV2 TGTGCCAGCAGTGAGCGGGACAGGGAATACGAGCAGTACTTC CASSERDREYEQYF
many TRBJ1-5 . TRBV30 TGTGCCTGGAGTGTAGACAGCAATCAGCCCCAGCATTTT CAWSVDSNQPQHF
few TRBJ2-7 TRBD1 TRBV27 TGTGCCAGCAGTTTATACAGGGGTTACGAGCAGTACTTC CASSLYRGYEQYF
many TRBJ2-3 TRBD1 TRBV15 TGTGCCACCAGCAGGGACAGGGGTGGCGCAGATACGCAGTATTTT CATSRDRGGADTQYF
. TRBJ2-7 . TRBV5-1 TGCGCCAGCAGCTTGTCGAAGGATTTATTTTCCTACGAGCAGTACTTC CASSLSKDLFSYEQYF
. TRBJ1-1 . TRBV25-1 TGTGCCAGCAGTGGGGCGGTCTCGAACACTGAAGCTTTCTTT CASSGAVSNTEAFF
few TRBJ2-1 . TRBV9 TGTGCCAGCAGCGTAGGGAGGCCGGGATATGAGCAGTTCTTC CASSVGRPGYEQFF
few TRBJ1-1 . TRBV7-6 TGTGCCAGCAGCTTTTATGCGGGGGACACTGAAGCTTTCTTT CASSFYAGDTEAFF
few TRBJ2-1 . TRBV6-6 TGTGCCAGCAGTTTGACGGACAGCAATGAGCAGTTCTTC CASSLTDSNEQFF
. TRBJ2-7 . TRBV7-2 TGTGCCAGCAGCGAGGGGTACTTC CASSEGYF
. TRBJ2-1 . TRBV6-4 TGTGCCAGCAGTGACTCGAATCCGCCCCTCGGGGGTGAGCAGTTCTTC CASSDSNPPLGGEQFF
few TRBJ2-7 TRBD1 TRBV18 TGTGCCAGCTCACCGGGACAGGGTCTTAACTTGGGGCAGTACTTC CASSPGQGLNLGQYF
. TRBJ1-2 . TRBV15 TGTGCCACCAGCAGAGACCGGACAGCGCCCTATGGCTACACCTTC CATSRDRTAPYGYTF
. TRBJ2-7 . TRBV7-8 TGTGCCAGCACCCCTCCCTTCATGGAGGGACGGCCCCAGTACTTC CASTPPFMEGRPQYF
. TRBJ1-1 . TRBV4-1 TGCGCCAGCAGCCAAGGTCCTCAGAACACTGAAGCTTTCTTT CASSQGPQNTEAFF
few TRBJ2-7 TRBD2 TRBV20-1 TGCAGTGCTAGAGTGGAAGCGGGGGGGTCGCCCTACGAGCAGTACTTC CSARVEAGGSPYEQYF
. TRBJ2-1 . TRBV12-3/TRBV12-4 TGTGCCAGCAGTTTCATAGGGAATGAGCAGTTCTTC CASSFIGNEQFF
. TRBJ2-7 . TRBV20-1 TGCAGTGCTAGAGAAGTCAGTTACGAGCAGTACTTC CSAREVSYEQYF
. TRBJ1-1 . TRBV24-1 TGTGCCACCAGTGATGGGACGGTGAACACTGAAGCTTTCTTT CATSDGTVNTEAFF
few TRBJ2-3 . TRBV29-1 TGCAGCGTTAAGTTCAGGGGGGAGGGCACAGATACGCAGTATTTT CSVKFRGEGTDTQYF
. TRBJ2-5 TRBD2 TRBV7-3 TGTGCCAGCAGCCCGGGGACTACGAGGGAGACCCAGTACTTC CASSPGTTRETQYF
few TRBJ2-5 TRBD2 TRBV15 TGTGCCACCAGCAGAGATCGGACTAGCCGAATGGAGACCCAGTACTTC CATSRDRTSRMETQYF